The 4 T cell receptor beta chains given below trace back to one sample, sequenced in a study of T-cell memory formation after mild COVID-19. TCRdb called the 5' RACE reads again in MiXCR, with one record for every CDR3 protein. The sample has about 350,000 distinct CDR3 sequences; 28% are singletons. The sample taken for sequencing was PBMCs or a T cell subset sorted from them (not recorded which). The receptors derive from an adult woman who had mild COVID-19 (a few samples of this study predate the infection). Cell type and time point are not known.

The V and J genes are TRBV7-6 and TRBJ2-2; the match to TRBD1 covers 8 bases. The J segment lost 0 bases and the V segment lost 5 bases, leaving 5 bases of the junction unmatched. The CDR3 is 16 amino acids. Germline lookup yields CDR1 SGHVS and CDR2 FNYEAQ. CDR3 in amino acids: CASSPGGATNTGELFF. The CDR3 DNA reads as TGTGCCAGCAGCCCAGGGGGCGCAACGAACACCGGGGAGCTGTTTTTT. The full variable domain, completed using reference TRBV7-6 and TRBJ2-2, is GAGVSQSPRYKVTKRGQDVALRCDPISGHVSLYWYRQALGQGPEFLTYFNYEAQQDKSGLPNDRFSAERPEGSISTLTIQRTEQRDSAMYRCASSPGGATNTGELFFGEGSRLTVL.

The V call is TRBV29-1, the J call TRBJ2-3, with 11 bases lining up with TRBD2. This CDR3 has 17 residues. The V and J ends lost 7 bases and 0 bases, in that order; junction bases with no gene match: 12. Per germline, CDR1 SQVTM and CDR2 ANQGSEA. The CDR3, as DNA: TGCAGCGCATGGGGACCTAGCGGGGGGAAGAGCACAGATACGCAGTATTTT. It encodes CSAWGPSGGKSTDTQYF.

This chain links TRBV4-1 with TRBJ2-7; 7 nucleotides align to TRBD2. The V gene end was trimmed by 0 bases and the J gene end by 3 bases; junction bases not matched to a gene: 11. The CDR3 length is 17 residues. The germline CDR1 and CDR2 sequences are MGHRA and YSYEKL. In DNA form, the CDR3 reads TGCGCCAGCAGCCAAGATGAAGGTCGGGGGGACTACTACGAGCAGTACTTC. This sequence encodes CASSQDEGRGDYYEQYF.

This clonotype was seen a single time. The rearrangement links TRBV12-3 or TRBV12-4 to TRBJ1-1; 7 nucleotides line up with TRBD1. The CDR3 is 16 residues long. After removal of 6 bases from V and 3 bases from J, the junction contained 13 bases not matched to a gene. The CDR3, as DNA: TGTGCCAGCAGAGCATTAAGGGGGCGGGGGGACACTGAAGCTTTCTTT. Encoded protein: CASRALRGRGDTEAFF.